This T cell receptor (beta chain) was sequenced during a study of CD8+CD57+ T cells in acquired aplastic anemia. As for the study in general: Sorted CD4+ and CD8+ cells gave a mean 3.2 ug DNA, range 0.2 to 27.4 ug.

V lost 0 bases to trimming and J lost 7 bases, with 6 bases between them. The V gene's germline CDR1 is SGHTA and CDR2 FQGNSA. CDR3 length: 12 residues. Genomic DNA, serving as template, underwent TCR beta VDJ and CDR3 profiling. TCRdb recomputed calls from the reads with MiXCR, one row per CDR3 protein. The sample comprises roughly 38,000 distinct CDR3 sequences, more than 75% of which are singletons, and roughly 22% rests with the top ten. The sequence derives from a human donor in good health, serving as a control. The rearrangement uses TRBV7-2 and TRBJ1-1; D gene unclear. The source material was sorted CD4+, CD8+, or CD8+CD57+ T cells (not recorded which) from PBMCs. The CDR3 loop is CASSLAQLEAFF. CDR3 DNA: TGTGCCAGCAGCTTAGCCCAGCTTGAAGCTTTCTTT.